Shown below are 8 T cell receptor beta chains from a single sample sequenced in a study of blood T cell repertoires in COVID-19. Profiling relied on immunoSEQ multiplex PCR, and the TCRdb table lists in-frame clones only, not all of them. The data contain about 120,000 clones, around three quarters of them singletons. Sequenced input: peripheral blood. The source of these receptors is a man in his sixties with active or convalescent COVID-19.

This chain links TRBV4-1 with TRBJ2-7; D may be TRBD1 (5 bases). The germline gives CDR1 MGHRA, CDR2 YSYEKL. V was cut by 4 bases and J by 3 bases, with 13 bases left in between. The CDR3 has 14 residues. The CDR3: CASSLRDPDYEQYF. The CDR3 DNA follows: TGCGCCAGCAGCCTCAGGGATCCGGACTACGAGCAGTACTTC.

V is TRBV29-1 and J is TRBJ1-2; D uncertain. The CDR3 loop spans 14 amino acids. Trimming took off 6 bases at V and 0 bases at J, with 14 bases between the two ends. Germline values: CDR1 SQVTM, CDR2 ANQGSEA. CDR3 coding DNA: TGCAGCGTCGACGTTTACGGAGCTAACTATGGCTACACCTTC. This encodes CSVDVYGANYGYTF.

The chain is built from TRBV5-1 and TRBJ1-1; TRBD1 matches 8 bases. The CDR3 covers 14 residues. CDR1 and CDR2 (germline): SGHRS, YFSETQ. V lost 3 bases to trimming and J lost 5 bases; unmatched junction nucleotides: 6. The DNA of the CDR3 is TGCGCCAGCAGCTCGCAGGGGGCAGGGACTGAAGCTTTCTTT. Translating gives CASSSQGAGTEAFF.

In DNA form, the CDR3 reads TGTGCCAGCAGTACCGCCGCGTCAGGGGGAGAAGCTTTCTTT. Protein sequence: CASSTAASGGEAFF. The chain joins TRBV27 to TRBJ1-1; 7 bases match TRBD1. Germline V lookup: CDR1 MNHEY, CDR2 SMNVEV (reference sequence). The CDR3 covers 14 residues. Trimming at V came to 5 bases and at J to 8 bases, leaving 11 bases not matched to a gene.

The V call is TRBV7-2, the J call TRBJ1-1; perhaps TRBD1 as D (5 bases). Germline V gene data show CDR1 as SGHTA and CDR2 as FQGNSA. V gave up 2 bases and J gave up 0 bases, with 10 bases separating them. This CDR3 spans 15 amino acids. As DNA, the CDR3 is TGTGCCAGCAGCTTAAGTCAGGGCTTGAACACTGAAGCTTTCTTT. Translation: CASSLSQGLNTEAFF.

The chain combines TRBV7-3 with TRBJ2-3; 7 bases fit TRBD2. Trimming at V came to 4 bases and at J to 7 bases, leaving 5 bases not matched to a gene. The CDR3 has 13 residues. Germline V CDR1 and CDR2: SGHTA, FQGTGA. The DNA of the CDR3 is TGTGCCAGCAGCTCCGGGAGGATTAATACGCAGTATTTT. It specifies CASSSGRINTQYF.

The chain recombines TRBV30 with TRBJ1-6; a weak D match, TRBD1 (5 bases). This CDR3 is built from 15 residues. Looked up from germline, CDR1 is GTSNPN and CDR2 is SVGIG (reference sequence). The ends were cut back, 4 bases at V and 9 bases at J, with 19 bases in the middle. DNA of the CDR3: TGTGCCTGGACCTCTACGGGGACTGGCGGTTCACCCCTCCACTTT. It translates to CAWTSTGTGGSPLHF.

The rearrangement uses TRBV18 and TRBJ1-5, with 8 bases fitting TRBD1. The CDR3 loop spans 17 amino acids. V trimming: 2 bases; J trimming: 0 bases; junction bases outside the gene matches: 6. Germline V gives CDR1 KGHSH, CDR2 LQKENI. Written as DNA, the CDR3 is TGTGCCAGCTCACCAACCAGCGGGACAGGTAGCAATCAGCCCCAGCATTTT. Protein product: CASSPTSGTGSNQPQHF.